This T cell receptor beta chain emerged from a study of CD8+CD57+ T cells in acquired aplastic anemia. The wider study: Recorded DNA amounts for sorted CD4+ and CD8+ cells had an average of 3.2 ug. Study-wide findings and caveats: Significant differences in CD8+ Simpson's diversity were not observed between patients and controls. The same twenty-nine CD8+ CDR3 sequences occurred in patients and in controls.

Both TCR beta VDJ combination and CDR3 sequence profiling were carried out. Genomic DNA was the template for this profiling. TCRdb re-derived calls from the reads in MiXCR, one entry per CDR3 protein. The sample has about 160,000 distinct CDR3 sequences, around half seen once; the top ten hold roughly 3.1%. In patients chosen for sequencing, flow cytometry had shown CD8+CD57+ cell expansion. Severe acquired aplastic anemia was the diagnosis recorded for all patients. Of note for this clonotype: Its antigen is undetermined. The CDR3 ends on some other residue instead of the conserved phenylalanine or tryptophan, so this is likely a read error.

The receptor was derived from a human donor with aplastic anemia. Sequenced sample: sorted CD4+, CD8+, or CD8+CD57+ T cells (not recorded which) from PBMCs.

CDR3 protein: CASSLAAGTGSYEQYS. DNA for the CDR3: TGCGCCAGCAGCTTGGCCGCCGGGACGGGGAGCTACGAGCAGTACTCC. This chain links TRBV5-1 with TRBJ2-7; tentatively, D is TRBD1 or TRBD2 (5 bases each). V was trimmed by 0 bases and J by 3 bases, leaving 16 bases between them. Germline V gives CDR1 SGHRS, CDR2 YFSETQ. The CDR3 is 16 amino acids.